This TCR beta chain is from a study of blood T cell repertoires in COVID-19 (TCRdb year 2020). For the wider study: Samples from collaborators originated in the United States, Italy and Spain and spanned both the acute and convalescent phases of COVID-19. The dataset comprised deeply sampled blood TCRbeta repertoires from subjects exposed to, actively infected with, or recovered from COVID-19. A de-identified subject ID, COVID-19 status, age in years and sex were almost always included in the sample metadata. Where HLA class I and class II types were available, the types were taken from metadata supplied by the sample provider, not from assay-based typing. A freely available public database, intended as a resource for researchers studying the immune response to SARS-CoV-2, is where the repertoires were released. The material from the prospective study consisted of cDNA or gDNA derived from T cells, B-cell-depleted T cells, or PBMCs. Samples were obtained from the ongoing ImmuneRACE study (first 160 participants) and from approximately 1,200 subjects provided by 6 global collaborators.

The study at large found these results: The amount of clinical and demographic metadata varied by source and participant and was provided uncurated.

TCRbeta CDR3 regions were amplified from genomic DNA using the immunoSEQ Assay, a bias-controlled multiplex PCR. The authors' pipeline ran thus. The number of nucleated cells in each sample was estimated by amplification of reference gene primers within the assay. To quantify the absolute abundance of each unique TCRbeta CDR3 rearrangement, sequence reads were collapsed and filtered. For each sample, productive Simpson clonality was calculated by taking the square root of Simpson's diversity index across productive rearrangements. TCRdb took this table from immuneACCESS and kept in-frame rearrangements with V and J called. Such tables lack part of the clones; where checked against another copy, unresolved V genes explain under half of the gap, and the rest is unexplained. V and J calls and clone size are given by that table; D and trimming were obtained from the DNA. In this sample the table shows 95,000 to 110,000 clones, about 89% of which occur a single time. Over 1% of the sample comes from the top ten.

Collaborating institutions collected whole blood in K2EDTA tubes following their own protocols. For TCRbeta analysis, collaborators shipped samples as frozen whole blood, isolated PBMCs, or DNA extracted from either of those sample types. On this clone: Its antigen is currently not known. No qualities accompany the bases; no much larger clone lies one base away.

Via the germline V gene (reference sequence), CDR1 is SEHNR and CDR2 FQNEAQ. V sheds 1 base and J sheds 0 bases, leaving 13 bases between their ends. There are 17 amino acids in the CDR3, from cysteine to phenylalanine inclusive. The DNA shown is the 51-base CDR3, in frame from base 1. The rearranged segments are TRBV7-9 and TRBJ1-3, with the D gene too uncertain to name. The specimen sequenced was peripheral blood. The source of this sequence is a woman in her 30s with acute or convalescent COVID-19. CDR3 loop: CASSLGLERGSGNTIYF. The DNA sequence is as follows: TGTGCCAGCAGCTTAGGGCTCGAACGGGGCTCTGGAAACACCATATATTTT. Beyond the CDR3, the reference TRBV7-9 and TRBJ1-3 genes provide the residues; the full variable domain reads: DTGVSQNPRHKITKRGQNVTFRCDPISEHNRLYWYRQTLGQGPEFLTYFQNEAQLEKSRLLSDRFSAERPKGSFSTLEIQRTEQGDSAMYLCASSLGLERGSGNTIYFGEGSWLTVV.